This T cell receptor beta chain was sequenced during a study of blood T cell repertoires in COVID-19. For the study at large: The United States, Italy and Spain provided the acute and convalescent COVID-19 samples.

The participants were between roughly 18 and 100 years old and came from about two dozen US areas. Assignments of participants to cohorts depended upon their own reported clinical history. Germline V gene sequence: CDR1 SGDLS, CDR2 YYNGEE. The CDR3 has 13 residues. Trimming at V came to 2 bases and at J to 6 bases, leaving 2 bases not matched to a gene. Generated by immunoSEQ multiplex PCR, the TCRdb table keeps only in-frame clones and is missing some. The top ten hold approximately 2.5% of the sample, which has about 300,000 clones, approximately 86% seen once. Sequencing was performed on PBMCs or T cells enriched from blood (not recorded which). This TCR was sampled from a young woman who had recovered from COVID-19. The V gene is TRBV9, the J gene TRBJ2-4, with 7 bases lining up with TRBD1. The CDR3 DNA is TGTGCCAGCAGCGTTGGGACAGCAAACATTCAGTACTTC. Translation gives CASSVGTANIQYF.